The sequence of this T cell receptor beta chain was determined in a study of T cells in Graves' hyperthyroidism and ophthalmopathy. Study-wide points: Through a model of 13 V-J features, ophthalmopathy was separated from stable hyperthyroidism.

Amplification yielded TCR beta CDR3 regions, with RNA transcripts as the source. HTBI primers were used for first-round RT-PCR of the TCR CDR3. TCRdb fed the multiplex PCR reads into MiXCR, producing one record per CDR3 protein. Of 700,000 or so distinct CDR3 sequences in the sample, around 15% were seen once. The CDR3 extends over 15 amino acids. Looked up from germline, CDR1 is LGHNA and CDR2 is YNFKEQ. The ends were cut back, 1 base at V and 3 bases at J, with 12 bases in the middle. Ophthalmopathy in the patients scored at least 3 on Clinical Activity Score and at least 4 on NOSPECS grade, lasting under 3 months. Diagnoses were made from clinical symptoms, serum measures (thyroxine and TRAb), thyroid ultrasound and orbital computed tomography. A word on this clonotype: Antigen specificity is unknown.

Sequenced input: blood. The sequence derives from a woman in her forties or fifties with Graves' ophthalmopathy. This sequence joins TRBV4-2 and TRBJ1-1; D is ambiguous. CDR3 loop: CASSQGVTGYTEAFF. Written as DNA, the CDR3 is TGTGCCAGCAGCCAAGGTGTTACGGGTTACACTGAAGCTTTCTTT.